This T cell receptor (beta chain) is from a study of T cell repertoires in cytomegalovirus infection. In the study overall: In public TCR beta signatures, there were indications of both CMV infection and matching HLA type. General observations from the study: In two of eight donors, the top clonotype was HLA-C-restricted CMV-specific. Of the TCR beta families, the public ones yielded a cumulative frequency that identified carriers of CMV plus the relevant HLA.

TCRdb fed the reads into MiXCR, producing one record per CDR3 protein. The table records more than 200,000 distinct CDR3 sequences, 9.1% of them present only once. The table lists this clonotype with many counts. The antigen is undetermined. V dropped 6 bases and J dropped 2; count of bases not matched to a gene: 8. Germline loops: CDR1 SGHTA, CDR2 FQGNSA. The CDR3 is 15 amino acids. What was sequenced was PBMCs. The chain couples TRBV7-2 to TRBJ2-5, with 8 bases matching TRBD1. This receptor was identified in a human donor in good health (CMV status not recorded). Some clones in this sample may be carry-over from other donors' samples. CDR3 DNA sequence: TGTGCCAGCAGTCGGACAGGGAGGAGGCAAGAGACCCAGTACTTC. Amino acids: CASSRTGRRQETQYF.